One sample yielded the 30 T cell receptor beta chains listed below, sequenced in a study of T cells in Graves' hyperthyroidism and ophthalmopathy (dated by TCRdb to about 2019). The library was prepared using multiplex PCR. The run used an Illumina HiSeq 2000. The TCR beta CDR3 regions were amplified from the RNA transcripts. For the first round of RT-PCR on the TCR CDR3, the HTBI primer set was used together with the Qiagen OneStep RT-PCR kit. TCRdb reanalyzed the raw reads on its own, using fastp at Q25 for trimming and MiXCR for clone calling, and kept in-frame beta chains. Under each unique CDR3 protein, matching rows form one entry showing the most common genes and DNA. The sample contains about 350,000 distinct CDR3 sequences, approximately 15% of them found a single time. Of the sample, approximately 23% is held by the ten largest clones. Input material: blood. Every receptor here comes from a young woman with Graves' hyperthyroidism.

The table lists this clonotype with many counts. V is TRBV20-1 and J is TRBJ2-3, with D tentatively TRBD1 or TRBD2 (5 bases each). The CDR3 runs 14 residues. The V and J ends lost 3 bases and 4 bases respectively, with 14 bases between them. Germline V gene lookup returns CDR1 DFQATT and CDR2 SNEGSKA (reference sequence). The CDR3 sequence: CSASPSVGADTQYF. The CDR3 DNA follows: TGCAGTGCTAGTCCCTCTGTGGGGGCAGATACGCAGTATTTT.

The rearrangement uses TRBV10-3 and TRBJ2-2; D gene uncertain. The CDR3 totals 16 residues. V was trimmed by 6 bases and J by 0 bases, leaving 14 bases between them. Germline V gene data show CDR1 as ENHRY and CDR2 as SYGVKD. The CDR3 region is CAIRLETVANTGELFF. The DNA of the CDR3 is TGTGCCATCAGACTCGAGACGGTGGCGAACACCGGGGAGCTGTTTTTT.

This clonotype was observed a few times. The chain joins TRBV11-2 to TRBJ2-2; unclear D gene. Germline V gives CDR1 SGHAT, CDR2 FQNNGV. This CDR3 has 14 amino acids. Between the trimmed V and J ends, which lost 1 base and 7 bases, there was a span of 10 bases. The CDR3 region has the DNA TGTGCCAGCAGCTTAGGTTTATTAGGCGGGGAGCTGTTTTTT. As protein: CASSLGLLGGELFF.

The V gene is TRBV12-3 or TRBV12-4, the J gene TRBJ1-5, with 8 bases matching TRBD1. CDR3 size: 14 residues. V was pared by 3 bases and J by 5 bases, with 3 bases of the junction left unmatched. CDR3 in amino acids: CASSFDRGHQPQHF. The DNA for the CDR3 is TGTGCCAGCAGTTTTGACAGGGGACATCAGCCCCAGCATTTT.

This clonotype was counted ten times or more. J is TRBJ2-1 and V is TRBV2; 7 nucleotides line up with TRBD2. Germline trimming cut 1 base from V and 3 bases from J; bases unmatched to any gene: 3. The germline V gene has CDR1 SNHLY and CDR2 FYNNEI. CDR3 length: 15 residues. The CDR3 protein is CASSEERGFYNEQFF. CDR3 DNA sequence: TGTGCCAGCAGTGAAGAGCGGGGCTTCTACAATGAGCAGTTCTTC.

Many counts were recorded for this clonotype. CDR3 region: CASSQDLTSGYYEQYF. The CDR3 DNA reads TGTGCCAGCAGCCAAGATCTGACTAGCGGGTACTACGAGCAGTACTTC. The chain couples TRBV3-1 to TRBJ2-7; 10 positions agree with TRBD2. CDR1 and CDR2 (germline): LGHDT, YNNKEL (reference sequence). The CDR3 has 16 residues. The V and J ends lost 0 bases and 3 bases, in that order; junction bases with no gene match: 5.

A note on this clonotype: The conserved phenylalanine or tryptophan normally closing the CDR3 is absent here, so this likely arose from a read error. V is TRBV6-2 or TRBV6-3 and J is TRBJ2-7, with D possibly matching TRBD2 (6 bases). Deletions cut 3 bases from V and 6 bases from J, with 18 bases between. The CDR3 loop spans 15 amino acids. Looked up from germline, CDR1 is MNHEY and CDR2 is SVGEGT. CDR3 amino acids: CASSYSEGGVREQYL. The CDR3 region has the DNA TGTGCCAGCAGTTATTCGGAGGGAGGAGTGCGCGAGCAGTACCTC.

This clonotype was seen ten or more times. The gene calls are TRBV7-2 and TRBJ2-5, with a tentative D call TRBD2 (5 bases). This CDR3 comprises 14 residues. Germline CDR1 is SGHTA and CDR2 is FQGNSA. Trimming stripped 4 bases from V and 4 bases from J, with 13 bases between. The CDR3 sequence: CASSSAGRGETQYF. The CDR3 nucleotides read TGTGCCAGCAGCTCCGCCGGACGGGGAGAGACCCAGTACTTC.

This clonotype was seen only a few times. The chain has TRBV3-1 and TRBJ1-5; the D gene is possibly TRBD1 (5 bases). This CDR3 has 15 residues. Germline V gene data show CDR1 as LGHDT and CDR2 as YNNKEL (reference sequence). V dropped 4 bases and J dropped 6 bases, with 16 bases sitting between them. DNA of the CDR3: TGTGCCAGCAGCCCCCGGCGGGGGAACGGTCAGCCCCAGCATTTT. It specifies CASSPRRGNGQPQHF.

This clonotype was found a few times. The J gene is TRBJ2-5, the V gene TRBV6-1; 9 nucleotides agree with TRBD2. The length of the CDR3 is 14 residues. Germline loops: CDR1 MNHNS, CDR2 SASEGT. Germline trimming cut 4 bases from V and 5 bases from J; bases unmatched to any gene: 5. Here the CDR3 reads CASSGTREGETQYF. For the CDR3, the DNA is TGTGCCAGCAGTGGGACGCGGGAGGGGGAGACCCAGTACTTC.

A note on this clonotype: A much bigger clone sits one base away, suggesting this may be a read error. The chain has TRBV7-2 and TRBJ1-2; 8 bases match TRBD1. V trimming: 5 bases; J trimming: 4 bases; junction bases outside the gene matches: 3. The germline V gene has CDR1 SGHTA and CDR2 FQGNSA. This CDR3 comprises 13 residues. This chain's CDR3 is CASSPTGAYGYTF. The CDR3, as DNA: TGTGCCAGCAGCCCGACAGGGGCCTATGGCTACACCTTC.

This clonotype was counted ten times or more. V gene TRBV10-3 combines with J gene TRBJ1-2; D unresolved. Per germline, CDR1 ENHRY and CDR2 SYGVKD. This CDR3 spans 14 amino acids. V was trimmed by 0 bases and J by 1 base, leaving 6 bases between them. The CDR3 nucleotides read TGTGCCATCAGTGAGTCGGTCGTTAACTATGGCTACACCTTC. Translating it yields CAISESVVNYGYTF.

This clonotype was seen many times. The chain joins TRBV29-1 to TRBJ1-1, with 7 bases matching TRBD1. The CDR3 is 12 residues long. Germline CDR1 is SQVTM and CDR2 is ANQGSEA. V shed 5 bases, J shed 9 bases, and the junction held 9 bases outside the gene matches. CDR3 DNA sequence: TGCAGCGTTACGGGCACAGGGGCCCAAGCTTTCTTT. Translated, it gives CSVTGTGAQAFF.

The rearrangement uses TRBV20-1 and TRBJ1-6, with a possible D match to TRBD1 (5 bases). The CDR3 is made up of 18 amino acids. Germline V gene lookup returns CDR1 DFQATT and CDR2 SNEGSKA (reference sequence). The V gene lost 6 bases and the J gene lost 3 bases, with 24 bases spanning the gap. The chain's CDR3 is CSAAEGFWQGRYNSPLHF. CDR3 nucleotide sequence: TGCAGTGCCGCAGAGGGCTTTTGGCAGGGACGCTATAATTCACCCCTCCACTTT.

This clonotype was counted at least ten times. The chain joins TRBV3-1 to TRBJ2-5, with TRBD2 matching 14 bases. The germline gives CDR1 LGHDT, CDR2 YNNKEL (reference sequence). J gave up 5 bases and V 4 bases, and 6 bases lay outside the gene matches. The length of the CDR3 is 16 residues. DNA for the CDR3: TGTGCCAGCAGCCCCGGGGGACTAGCGGGAGTTGAGACCCAGTACTTC. It is translated as CASSPGGLAGVETQYF.

This clonotype was seen many times. This chain links TRBV7-9 with TRBJ2-1, with D hard to call. Germline values: CDR1 SEHNR, CDR2 FQNEAQ (reference sequence). This CDR3 has 12 amino acids. The germline V and J ends were trimmed by 7 bases and 7 bases, with 11 bases remaining between them. Here the CDR3 DNA reads TGTGCCAGCAAGAGATTGAGTAATGAGCAGTTCTTC. It codes for CASKRLSNEQFF.

This clonotype showed up just a few times. The J gene is TRBJ1-5, the V gene TRBV28; TRBD1 might be the D (6 bases). The CDR3 has 15 residues. From germline, CDR1 is MDHEN and CDR2 SYDVKM. The V gene lost 3 bases and the J gene lost 2 bases, with 11 bases spanning the gap. The CDR3 DNA follows: TGTGCCAGCAGTTTGTCGGGGGCTGGCAATCAGCCCCAGCATTTT. Translation: CASSLSGAGNQPQHF.

The chain uses TRBV7-9 and TRBJ2-1, with 7 positions matching TRBD2. The trim removed 3 bases at V and 5 bases at J, leaving 4 bases unmatched. Per germline, CDR1 SEHNR and CDR2 FQNEAQ (reference sequence). The CDR3 is made up of 14 amino acids. DNA for the CDR3: TGTGCCAGCAGCTTCGCGGGAGCCGACAATGAGCAGTTCTTC. Its translation: CASSFAGADNEQFF.

There are a few counts of this clonotype. With a much larger clone just one base away, this may be a read error. Given the absence of the conserved phenylalanine or tryptophan at the CDR3 end, a read error is likely. J is TRBJ2-3 and V is TRBV15; 7 bases agree with TRBD2. From germline, CDR1 is LNHNV and CDR2 YYDKDF (reference sequence). The V and J ends lost 4 bases and 5 bases, in that order; junction bases with no gene match: 6. The CDR3 loop spans 14 amino acids. CDR3 bases: TGTGCCACCAGCATCCATCCGGGGGGAGATACGCAGTATCTT. It codes for CATSIHPGGDTQYL.

The rearrangement uses TRBV7-2 and TRBJ2-5, with 10 bases identical to TRBD1. CDR3 length: 15 residues. The germline gives CDR1 SGHTA, CDR2 FQGNSA. V was pared by 5 bases and J by 4 bases, with 7 bases of the junction left unmatched. In DNA, the CDR3 is TGTGCCAGCAGCCGACAGGGGGCGCGTGGAGAGACCCAGTACTTC. Amino acids: CASSRQGARGETQYF.

This clonotype was recorded at least ten times. V gene TRBV7-2 combines with J gene TRBJ1-1; a weak D match, TRBD1 (6 bases). V was cut by 5 bases and J by 4 bases, with 11 bases left in between. Germline-derived CDR1 and CDR2 are SGHTA and FQGNSA. The CDR3 loop spans 13 amino acids. CDR3 bases: TGTGCCAGCAGCCGGGGGCAGGCCACTGAAGCTTTCTTT. Translating it yields CASSRGQATEAFF.

This clonotype has only a few counts. The chain uses TRBV29-1 and TRBJ1-1; D gene uncertain. This CDR3 has 10 amino acids. CDR1 and CDR2 from the germline V gene are SQVTM and ANQGSEA. Trimming cost V 8 bases and J 6 bases, with 10 bases left between them. The chain's CDR3 is CSTGHPEAFF. As DNA, the CDR3 is TGCAGCACGGGTCACCCTGAAGCTTTCTTT.

In its sample, this clonotype was seen many times. The V gene is TRBV20-1, the J gene TRBJ2-5, with 9 nucleotides matching TRBD2. J was trimmed by 6 bases and V by 5 bases; bases with no gene match: 13. This CDR3 region has 15 residues. Germline V lookup: CDR1 DFQATT, CDR2 SNEGSKA (reference sequence). CDR3 nucleotides: TGCAGTGCTTCTGGATCTAGCGGGAAATACCAGACCCAGTACTTC. It codes for CSASGSSGKYQTQYF.

This clonotype showed up many times. The chain employs TRBV29-1 and TRBJ1-2, with a weak D call TRBD1 (5 bases). Per the germline V gene, CDR1 is SQVTM and CDR2 is ANQGSEA. This CDR3 is built from 14 residues. The V and J ends lost 5 bases and 11 bases respectively, with 24 bases between them. CDR3 residues: CSVSRAGTPFAYTF. CDR3 coding DNA: TGCAGCGTTTCCCGGGCCGGGACTCCTTTCGCGTACACCTTC.

The chain couples TRBV20-1 to TRBJ1-4; D possibly corresponds to TRBD1 (5 bases). CDR3 length: 14 amino acids. The germline V and J ends were trimmed by 0 bases and 2 bases, with 7 bases remaining between them. The germline V gene encodes CDR1 DFQATT and CDR2 SNEGSKA (reference sequence). For the CDR3, the DNA is TGCAGTGCTAGAGACGGGGGGACTAATGAAAAACTGTTTTTT. Its protein product is CSARDGGTNEKLFF.

This clonotype was detected once. The chain recombines TRBV20-1 with TRBJ2-5; D may be TRBD2 (5 bases). The CDR3 length is 16 residues. CDR1 and CDR2 from the germline V gene are DFQATT and SNEGSKA (reference sequence). V gave up 2 bases and J gave up 4 bases, with 20 bases separating them. The CDR3 loop reads CSARPTGEGSAETQYF. The CDR3, as DNA: TGCAGTGCTAGACCCACCGGGGAAGGCTCGGCAGAGACCCAGTACTTC.

The rearrangement joins TRBV28 to TRBJ2-1; 13 bases are shared with TRBD2. V was clipped by 4 bases and J by 15 bases; unmatched bases: 6. CDR1 MDHEN and CDR2 SYDVKM come from the germline V gene. The CDR3 runs to 13 residues. The CDR3 loop reads CASSSTSGRRRFF. Here the CDR3 DNA reads TGTGCCAGCAGTTCGACTAGCGGGAGGAGGAGGTTCTTC.

This clonotype was picked up many times. The genes are TRBV24-1 and TRBJ1-5; D unclear. V was clipped by 5 bases and J by 5 bases, with 15 bases between them. Germline V gives CDR1 KGHDR, CDR2 SFDVKD. The CDR3 runs to 15 residues. This chain's CDR3 is CATSGVKEPHQPQHF. Here the CDR3 DNA reads TGTGCCACCAGTGGAGTAAAGGAACCTCATCAGCCCCAGCATTTT.

This clonotype was seen at least ten times. The J gene is TRBJ1-1, the V gene TRBV11-2; 8 nucleotides line up with TRBD1. The germline V gene encodes CDR1 SGHAT and CDR2 FQNNGV. V dropped 6 bases and J dropped 1; count of bases not matched to a gene: 10. This CDR3 has 16 residues. This CDR3 reads CASRSWTGPPNTEAFF. CDR3 coding DNA: TGTGCCAGCAGATCCTGGACAGGGCCCCCGAACACTGAAGCTTTCTTT.

This clonotype was found many times. One junction end does not reproduce the germline sequence, and a read error may be involved. The chain links TRBV7-7 to TRBJ2-1; D is perhaps TRBD1 (5 bases). Germline CDR1 is SSHAT and CDR2 is FNYEAQ (reference sequence). The CDR3 is 14 residues long. In DNA form, the CDR3 reads TGTGCTAGCAGCCCAACCCAGGGTAGGAATGAGCAGTTCTTC. Its translation: CASSPTQGRNEQFF.